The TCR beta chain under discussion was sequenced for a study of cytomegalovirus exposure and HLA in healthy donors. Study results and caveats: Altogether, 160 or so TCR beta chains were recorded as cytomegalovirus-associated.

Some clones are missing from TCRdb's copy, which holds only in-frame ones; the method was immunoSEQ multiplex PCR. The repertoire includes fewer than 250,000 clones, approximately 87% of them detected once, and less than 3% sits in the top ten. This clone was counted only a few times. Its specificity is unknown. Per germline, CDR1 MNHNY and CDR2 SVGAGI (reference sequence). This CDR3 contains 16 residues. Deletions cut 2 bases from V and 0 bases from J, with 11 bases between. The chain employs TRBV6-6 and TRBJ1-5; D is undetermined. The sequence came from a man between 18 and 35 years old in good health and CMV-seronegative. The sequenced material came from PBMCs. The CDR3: CASSYGREYSNQPQHF. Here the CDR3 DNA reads TGTGCCAGCAGTTACGGGAGGGAATATAGCAATCAGCCCCAGCATTTT.